What follows describes a single T cell receptor (beta chain). Its matching antigen is unknown. This specimen belongs to a study of blood T cells in healthy people across ages. Whole-study findings and limits: Leaving the PBMCs unsorted stopped any conclusive comparison of naive versus antigen-experienced cells. Per million T cells, the diversity of TCR beta decreased roughly linearly as age advanced.

Primers used in a second PCR of about 6 to 11 cycles were a sample-barcoded 5' primer and a J-beta primer mix. Every cDNA molecule carried a tag from a template-switch adaptor bearing 12 random nucleotides. Using its own MiXCR run on the 5' RACE reads, TCRdb lists one record per CDR3 protein. The table has about 1.4 million distinct CDR3 sequences, approximately 63% seen once. This CDR3 has 18 residues. The gene calls are TRBV21-1 and TRBJ1-4; the table names TRBD1, a call not compared with the DNA. TRBV21-1 has pseudogene status. The TCR comes from a man between 18 and 35 years old in good health. Sequencing used blood. Here the CDR3 DNA reads TGTGCCAGCAGCCCCACTCCTTACAGGGGGACGGGGGTTGAAAAACTGTTTTTT. The encoded protein is CASSPTPYRGTGVEKLFF.